This TCR beta chain was obtained from a study of blood T cell repertoires in COVID-19. This clone is medium-sized. Trimming shortened V by 1 base and J by 5 bases, and 17 bases separated the two germline ends. CDR1 is MGHRA, CDR2 YSYEKL, per germline. The CDR3 length is 16 residues. Methods used by the authors: It was from reference gene primer amplification that nucleated cell counts were estimated. Assay: immunoSEQ multiplex PCR; the TCRdb copy retains only in-frame clones and omits some. V and J calls and clone size follow that table, whereas D and trimming were derived from the DNA. Of around 110,000 clones listed, 86% are singletons.

The chain recombines TRBV4-1 with TRBJ1-2; a possible D gene is TRBD1 (6 bases). The sequence derives from a man aged 40-49 years with acute or convalescent COVID-19. The specimen was peripheral blood. CDR3 DNA: TGCGCCAGCAGCCAAGGGGAGGGGGATTCATTTTATGGCTACACCTTC. It yields the protein CASSQGEGDSFYGYTF.